Listed below are T cell receptor beta chains from one sample, sequenced in a study of blood T cell repertoires in COVID-19. TCRdb's table, derived via immunoSEQ multiplex PCR, lists solely in-frame clones and lacks some. The data contain 300,000 to 450,000 clones, approximately 89% of them singletons. Sequencing input: PBMCs or T cells enriched from blood (not recorded which). Receptors originate from a man aged 40-50 years in a cohort exposed to, infected with or recovered from COVID-19 (not recorded which). The CDR3 runs from the conserved cysteine through the conserved F or W. Each record gives: clone size, D gene, J gene, V gene, CDR3 length, CDR3 protein, CDR3 DNA. D genes are given only for firm matches. Size is stated for part of the rows, as once, few or many counts, or as a class when the clone is expanded.

clone size: .; D gene: .; J gene: TRBJ2-2; V gene: TRBV15; CDR3 length: 13; CDR3 protein: CATSRGSPGELFF; CDR3 DNA: TGTGCCACCAGCAGAGGGAGTCCCGGGGAGCTGTTTTTT
clone size: .; D gene: TRBD2; J gene: TRBJ2-7; V gene: TRBV5-4; CDR3 length: 16; CDR3 protein: CASSLGLAGGRDEQYF; CDR3 DNA: TGTGCCAGCAGCTTGGGACTAGCGGGAGGTCGGGACGAGCAGTACTTC
clone size: .; D gene: .; J gene: TRBJ2-1; V gene: TRBV5-1; CDR3 length: 16; CDR3 protein: CASSLSGVPSYNEQFF; CDR3 DNA: TGCGCCAGCAGCTTGTCGGGGGTCCCCTCCTACAATGAGCAGTTCTTC
clone size: .; D gene: .; J gene: TRBJ2-7; V gene: TRBV19; CDR3 length: 14; CDR3 protein: CASSSGTGDYEQYF; CDR3 DNA: TGTGCCAGTAGTAGCGGGACGGGAGATTACGAGCAGTACTTC
clone size: once; D gene: .; J gene: TRBJ1-1; V gene: TRBV5-4; CDR3 length: 15; CDR3 protein: CASSPSAGRNTEAFF; CDR3 DNA: TGTGCCAGCAGCCCCTCCGCGGGGAGAAACACTGAAGCTTTCTTT
clone size: .; D gene: .; J gene: TRBJ1-1; V gene: TRBV7-9; CDR3 length: 13; CDR3 protein: CASSRDWGTEAFF; CDR3 DNA: TGTGCCAGCAGCCGGGACTGGGGCACTGAAGCTTTCTTT
clone size: .; D gene: .; J gene: TRBJ1-1; V gene: TRBV6-5; CDR3 length: 13; CDR3 protein: CASSYGSSTEAFF; CDR3 DNA: TGTGCCAGCAGTTACGGGAGTAGCACTGAAGCTTTCTTT
clone size: .; D gene: .; J gene: TRBJ2-2; V gene: TRBV7-9; CDR3 length: 14; CDR3 protein: CASSLPADTGELFF; CDR3 DNA: TGTGCCAGCAGCCTACCTGCGGACACCGGGGAGCTGTTTTTT
clone size: .; D gene: .; J gene: TRBJ1-6; V gene: TRBV9; CDR3 length: 17; CDR3 protein: CASSDRERSSYNSPLHF; CDR3 DNA: TGTGCCAGCAGCGACAGGGAAAGAAGCTCCTATAATTCACCCCTCCACTTT
clone size: .; D gene: TRBD2; J gene: TRBJ2-7; V gene: TRBV6-5; CDR3 length: 15; CDR3 protein: CATTPATSGSYEQYF; CDR3 DNA: TGTGCCACCACTCCCGCGACTAGCGGTTCCTACGAGCAGTACTTC
clone size: .; D gene: .; J gene: TRBJ1-5; V gene: TRBV4-2; CDR3 length: 19; CDR3 protein: CASSQVIGVRRWSNQPQHF; CDR3 DNA: TGTGCCAGCAGCCAAGTCATAGGGGTTCGGCGTTGGAGCAATCAGCCCCAGCATTTT
clone size: .; D gene: .; J gene: TRBJ1-1; V gene: TRBV14; CDR3 length: 13; CDR3 protein: CASSQRTGTEAFF; CDR3 DNA: TGTGCCAGCAGCCAACGAACGGGCACTGAAGCTTTCTTT
clone size: .; D gene: TRBD2; J gene: TRBJ2-3; V gene: TRBV29-1; CDR3 length: 20; CDR3 protein: CSVESSGGGLAGGRTDTQYF; CDR3 DNA: TGCAGCGTTGAATCCTCCGGGGGAGGACTAGCGGGAGGTCGCACAGATACGCAGTATTTT
clone size: .; D gene: .; J gene: TRBJ1-5; V gene: TRBV28; CDR3 length: 13; CDR3 protein: CASRWSGNQPQHF; CDR3 DNA: TGTGCCAGCCGGTGGAGCGGCAATCAGCCCCAGCATTTT
clone size: once; D gene: TRBD2; J gene: TRBJ2-1; V gene: TRBV5-1; CDR3 length: 15; CDR3 protein: CASSPAGGRVNEQFF; CDR3 DNA: TGCGCCAGCAGCCCGGCTGGCGGGAGGGTGAATGAGCAGTTCTTC
clone size: .; D gene: .; J gene: TRBJ1-2; V gene: TRBV18; CDR3 length: 13; CDR3 protein: CASSPRQEIGYTF; CDR3 DNA: TGTGCCAGCTCTCCCAGACAGGAGATTGGCTACACCTTC
clone size: .; D gene: .; J gene: TRBJ2-6; V gene: TRBV10-2; CDR3 length: 15; CDR3 protein: CASSVGGVGANVLTF; CDR3 DNA: TGCGCCAGCAGTGTAGGAGGGGTTGGGGCCAACGTCCTGACTTTC
clone size: .; D gene: .; J gene: TRBJ2-3; V gene: TRBV5-4; CDR3 length: 15; CDR3 protein: CASSLAAGSTDTQYF; CDR3 DNA: TGTGCCAGCAGCTTGGCGGCCGGGAGCACAGATACGCAGTATTTT
clone size: .; D gene: TRBD1; J gene: TRBJ2-5; V gene: TRBV25-1; CDR3 length: 15; CDR3 protein: CASSYRDRGGETQYF; CDR3 DNA: TGTGCCAGCAGTTACCGGGACAGGGGCGGGGAGACCCAGTACTTC
clone size: .; D gene: .; J gene: TRBJ2-3; V gene: TRBV29-1; CDR3 length: 12; CDR3 protein: CSSGVGTDTQYF; CDR3 DNA: TGCAGCTCAGGGGTCGGCACAGATACGCAGTATTTT
clone size: .; D gene: TRBD1; J gene: TRBJ1-1; V gene: TRBV6-1; CDR3 length: 14; CDR3 protein: CASSEDRVNTEAFF; CDR3 DNA: TGTGCCAGCAGTGAGGACAGGGTGAACACTGAAGCTTTCTTT
clone size: few; D gene: .; J gene: TRBJ1-2; V gene: TRBV28; CDR3 length: 14; CDR3 protein: CASRGGQTPYGYTF; CDR3 DNA: TGTGCCAGCAGGGGGGGGCAGACCCCCTATGGCTACACCTTC
clone size: .; D gene: TRBD1; J gene: TRBJ1-5; V gene: TRBV6-1; CDR3 length: 17; CDR3 protein: CASSDPGGAGFNQPQHF; CDR3 DNA: TGTGCCAGCAGTGACCCAGGGGGCGCGGGGTTTAATCAGCCCCAGCATTTT
clone size: .; D gene: TRBD2; J gene: TRBJ2-1; V gene: TRBV28; CDR3 length: 18; CDR3 protein: CASRPGLAGDISYNEQFF; CDR3 DNA: TGTGCCAGCAGACCGGGACTAGCGGGAGACATAAGCTACAATGAGCAGTTCTTC
clone size: .; D gene: .; J gene: TRBJ1-5; V gene: TRBV7-3; CDR3 length: 14; CDR3 protein: CAKHLGAVNQPQHF; CDR3 DNA: TGTGCCAAACACCTGGGGGCAGTCAATCAGCCCCAGCATTTT
clone size: .; D gene: TRBD2; J gene: TRBJ2-1; V gene: TRBV5-1; CDR3 length: 16; CDR3 protein: CASSARTSGSADEQFF; CDR3 DNA: TGCGCCAGCAGCGCAAGGACTAGCGGGAGCGCGGATGAGCAGTTCTTC
clone size: few; D gene: TRBD1; J gene: TRBJ1-2; V gene: TRBV25-1; CDR3 length: 15; CDR3 protein: CASSESWDSNYGYTF; CDR3 DNA: TGTGCCAGCAGTGAATCATGGGACAGCAACTATGGCTACACCTTC
clone size: .; D gene: TRBD1; J gene: TRBJ1-1; V gene: TRBV15; CDR3 length: 17; CDR3 protein: CATSPGQGARRNTEAFF; CDR3 DNA: TGTGCCACCAGCCCGGGACAGGGGGCTCGGAGGAACACTGAAGCTTTCTTT
clone size: .; D gene: TRBD2; J gene: TRBJ2-5; V gene: TRBV27; CDR3 length: 15; CDR3 protein: CASSLIAGEGETQYF; CDR3 DNA: TGTGCCAGCAGTTTAATAGCGGGAGAGGGTGAGACCCAGTACTTC
clone size: .; D gene: TRBD2; J gene: TRBJ2-5; V gene: TRBV28; CDR3 length: 18; CDR3 protein: CASGTFERGFFSKETQYF; CDR3 DNA: TGTGCCAGCGGCACATTCGAGCGGGGGTTCTTCTCCAAAGAGACCCAGTACTTC
clone size: .; D gene: TRBD1; J gene: TRBJ1-1; V gene: TRBV5-1; CDR3 length: 15; CDR3 protein: CASSLGTGMSAEAFF; CDR3 DNA: TGCGCCAGCAGCTTGGGGACAGGGATGTCGGCTGAAGCTTTCTTT
clone size: .; D gene: TRBD2; J gene: TRBJ2-1; V gene: TRBV5-1; CDR3 length: 15; CDR3 protein: CASSRGLALHNEQFF; CDR3 DNA: TGCGCCAGCAGCCGGGGACTAGCGTTACACAATGAGCAGTTCTTC
clone size: .; D gene: TRBD2; J gene: TRBJ2-1; V gene: TRBV6-5; CDR3 length: 16; CDR3 protein: CASSYSSSSGRNEQFF; CDR3 DNA: TGTGCCAGCAGTTACTCGAGTTCTAGCGGGAGAAATGAGCAGTTCTTC
clone size: .; D gene: TRBD2; J gene: TRBJ2-7; V gene: TRBV4-1; CDR3 length: 15; CDR3 protein: CASSLSGSLPDEQYF; CDR3 DNA: TGCGCCAGCAGCCTTAGCGGGAGTCTCCCCGACGAGCAGTACTTC
clone size: once; D gene: .; J gene: TRBJ1-1; V gene: TRBV11-3; CDR3 length: 13; CDR3 protein: CASSRGRGTEAFF; CDR3 DNA: TGTGCCAGCAGCAGAGGGAGGGGCACTGAAGCTTTCTTT
clone size: .; D gene: .; J gene: TRBJ1-4; V gene: TRBV2; CDR3 length: 14; CDR3 protein: CASKSGASNEKLFF; CDR3 DNA: TGTGCCAGCAAAAGTGGGGCATCTAATGAAAAACTGTTTTTT
clone size: .; D gene: .; J gene: TRBJ1-6; V gene: TRBV25-1; CDR3 length: 14; CDR3 protein: CASSESLGRTTLHF; CDR3 DNA: TGTGCCAGCAGTGAATCCCTAGGCCGCACCACCCTCCACTTT
clone size: .; D gene: TRBD1; J gene: TRBJ1-1; V gene: TRBV28; CDR3 length: 14; CDR3 protein: CASRQGGMNTEAFF; CDR3 DNA: TGTGCCAGCCGACAGGGTGGTATGAACACTGAAGCTTTCTTT
clone size: .; D gene: TRBD1; J gene: TRBJ1-2; V gene: TRBV13; CDR3 length: 16; CDR3 protein: CASSLNRGPTNYGYTF; CDR3 DNA: TGTGCCAGCAGCCTAAACAGGGGGCCAACTAACTATGGCTACACCTTC
clone size: .; D gene: TRBD2; J gene: TRBJ2-3; V gene: TRBV5-4; CDR3 length: 16; CDR3 protein: CASSFAAGAISDTQYF; CDR3 DNA: TGTGCCAGCAGCTTTGCGGCGGGAGCTATCTCAGATACGCAGTATTTT
clone size: .; D gene: TRBD2; J gene: TRBJ2-5; V gene: TRBV5-4; CDR3 length: 14; CDR3 protein: CASSLPTSSETQYF; CDR3 DNA: TGTGCCAGCAGCCTACCGACTAGCTCAGAGACCCAGTACTTC
clone size: .; D gene: .; J gene: TRBJ1-5; V gene: TRBV28; CDR3 length: 14; CDR3 protein: CASRRQVLGQPQHF; CDR3 DNA: TGTGCCAGCAGACGACAGGTGTTGGGTCAGCCCCAGCATTTT